This T cell receptor (beta chain) was captured in a study of CD4 T cells in relation to SARS-CoV-2 and coronaviruses. Study details: PBMCs were cultured with antigen for over 8 days before TCR beta sequencing. Shared crossreactive spike epitopes were mapped to their HLA restriction. Notes on the study in general: In around 60% of donors, memory CD4+ clonotypes crossrecognized SARS-CoV-2 and at least one common cold coronavirus spike.

V dropped 0 bases and J dropped 3 bases, with 18 bases sitting between them. The germline gives CDR1 LGHNT, CDR2 FRNRAP. The length of the CDR3 is 18 residues. This clone was counted once. Its specificity is unknown. Unexposed donor CD4+ T cells date from 2011-2018, before the COVID-19 pandemic. CD4+ T cells were isolated from the cells after more than nine days of culture. TCRdb's table, derived via immunoSEQ multiplex PCR, lists solely in-frame clones and lacks some. The top ten hold around 20% of the sample, which has about 18,000 clones, 70% to 85% seen once. The sample taken for sequencing was CD4+ T cells from PBMCs, cultured in vitro. The chain combines TRBV12-5 with TRBJ2-1; perhaps TRBD1 as D (6 bases). The clonotype was recovered from a human donor in good health. The DNA for the CDR3 is TGTGCTAGTGGTTTGGTCAAAAGTCTGGACAGAGGCTACAATGAGCAGTTCTTC. This sequence encodes CASGLVKSLDRGYNEQFF.